The 3 T cell receptor beta chains reported below all come from one sample, sequenced in a study of cytomegalovirus exposure and HLA in healthy donors (dated by TCRdb to about 2017). Libraries were made using the immunoSEQ multiplex PCR assay. A mixture of 60 forward primers for TCR Vbeta segments and 13 reverse primers for TCR Jbeta segments was used in the multiplex PCR. Imported from immuneACCESS, the table was reduced by TCRdb to in-frame sequences with V and J called. These copies leave out some clones; in studies compared against another copy, an unresolved V gene accounts for under half, and the cause of the remainder is not known. The sample table includes 110,000 to 150,000 clones. The ten largest clones add up to over 2% of the sample. The sequenced material came from PBMCs. These receptors came from a woman aged 18-30 years in good health and CMV-seronegative.

The rearrangement joins TRBV2 to TRBJ2-1, with a weak D call TRBD2 (6 bases). The CDR3 loop spans 14 amino acids. Germline V lookup: CDR1 SNHLY, CDR2 FYNNEI. V lost 4 bases, J lost 8 bases, and 15 bases lay in between. This chain's CDR3 is CASSAQGPGDEQFF. In DNA form, the CDR3 reads TGTGCCAGCAGTGCCCAGGGTCCGGGGGATGAGCAGTTCTTC. The full variable domain, completed using reference TRBV2 and TRBJ2-1, is EPEVTQTPSHQVTQMGQEVILRCVPISNHLYFYWYRQILGQKVEFLVSFYNNEISEKSEIFDDQFSVERPDGSNFTLKIRSTKLEDSAMYFCASSAQGPGDEQFFGPGTRLTVL.

As regards this clone: The sample carries other DNA sequences with the same CDR3. V and J are TRBV6-1 and TRBJ2-7; 8 positions agree with TRBD2. The CDR3 extends over 15 amino acids. With 4 bases clipped from V and 2 bases from J, the junction kept 7 bases outside the gene matches. Per germline, CDR1 MNHNS and CDR2 SASEGT. The CDR3 reads CASSGGLAGAYEQYF. CDR3 nucleotide sequence: TGTGCCAGCAGTGGTGGTCTAGCGGGTGCCTACGAGCAGTACTTC.

The rearrangement links TRBV6-5 to TRBJ1-1, with D possibly TRBD1 on 5 matching bases. CDR3 length: 15 residues. The germline gives CDR1 MNHEY, CDR2 SVGAGI. The germline V and J ends were trimmed by 5 bases and 5 bases, with 18 bases remaining between them. The CDR3 region has the DNA TGTGCCAGCAGTAGCTCCAGGGTGGCACGGACTGAAGCTTTCTTT. Translating it yields CASSSSRVARTEAFF.